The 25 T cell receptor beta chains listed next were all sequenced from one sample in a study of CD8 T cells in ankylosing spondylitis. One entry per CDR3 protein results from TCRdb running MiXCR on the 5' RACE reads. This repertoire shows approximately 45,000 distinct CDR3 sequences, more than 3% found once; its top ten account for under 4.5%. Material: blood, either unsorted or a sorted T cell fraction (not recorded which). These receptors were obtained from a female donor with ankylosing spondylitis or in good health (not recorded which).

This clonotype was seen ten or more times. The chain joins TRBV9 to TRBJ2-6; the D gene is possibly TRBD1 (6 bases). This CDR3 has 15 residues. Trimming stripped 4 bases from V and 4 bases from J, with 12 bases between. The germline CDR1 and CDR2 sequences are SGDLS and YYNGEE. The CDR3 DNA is TGTGCCAGCAGCTTTACAGGGACCGGGGCCAACGTCCTGACTTTC. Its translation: CASSFTGTGANVLTF. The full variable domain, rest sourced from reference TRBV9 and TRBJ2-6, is DSGVTQTPKHLITATGQRVTLRCSPRSGDLSVYWYQQSLDQGLQFLIQYYNGEERAKGNILERFSAQQFPDLHSELNLSSLELGDSALYFCASSFTGTGANVLTFGAGSRLTVL.

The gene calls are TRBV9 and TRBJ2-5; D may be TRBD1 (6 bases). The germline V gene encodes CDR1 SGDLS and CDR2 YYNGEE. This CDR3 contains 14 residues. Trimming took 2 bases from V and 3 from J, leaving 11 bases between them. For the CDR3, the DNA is TGTGCCAGCAGCGTGGACAGAACGAAAGAGACCCAGTACTTC. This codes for CASSVDRTKETQYF. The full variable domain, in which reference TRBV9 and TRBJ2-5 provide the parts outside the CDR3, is DSGVTQTPKHLITATGQRVTLRCSPRSGDLSVYWYQQSLDQGLQFLIQYYNGEERAKGNILERFSAQQFPDLHSELNLSSLELGDSALYFCASSVDRTKETQYFGPGTRLLVL.

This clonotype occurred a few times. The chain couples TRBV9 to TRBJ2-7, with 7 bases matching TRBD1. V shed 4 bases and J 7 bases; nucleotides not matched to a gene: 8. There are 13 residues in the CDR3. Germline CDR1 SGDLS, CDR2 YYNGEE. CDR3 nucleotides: TGTGCCAGCAGCTATACCCCAGGGGGAGAGCAGTACTTC. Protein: CASSYTPGGEQYF.

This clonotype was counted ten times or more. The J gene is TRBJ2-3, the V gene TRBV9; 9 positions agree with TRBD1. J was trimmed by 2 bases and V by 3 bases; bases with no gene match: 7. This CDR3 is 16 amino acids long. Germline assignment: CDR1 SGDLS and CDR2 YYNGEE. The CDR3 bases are TGTGCCAGCAGCGGCCCGGGACAGGGCCCCACAGATACGCAGTATTTT. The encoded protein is CASSGPGQGPTDTQYF.

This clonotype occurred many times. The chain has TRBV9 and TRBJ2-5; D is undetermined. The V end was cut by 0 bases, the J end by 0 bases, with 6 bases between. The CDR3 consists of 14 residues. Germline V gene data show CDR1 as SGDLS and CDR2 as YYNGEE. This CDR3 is CASSVATDQETQYF. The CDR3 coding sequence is TGTGCCAGCAGCGTAGCGACCGACCAAGAGACCCAGTACTTC.

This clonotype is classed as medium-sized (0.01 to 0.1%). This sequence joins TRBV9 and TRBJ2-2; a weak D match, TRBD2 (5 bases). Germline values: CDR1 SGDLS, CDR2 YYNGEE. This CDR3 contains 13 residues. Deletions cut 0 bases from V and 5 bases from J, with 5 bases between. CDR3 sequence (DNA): TGTGCCAGCAGCGTAGCGGGGACCGGGGAGCTGTTTTTT. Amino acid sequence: CASSVAGTGELFF.

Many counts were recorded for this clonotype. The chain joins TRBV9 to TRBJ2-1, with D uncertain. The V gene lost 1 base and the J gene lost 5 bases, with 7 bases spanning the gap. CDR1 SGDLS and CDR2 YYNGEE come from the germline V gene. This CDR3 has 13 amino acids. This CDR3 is CASSVLFHNEQFF. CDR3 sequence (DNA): TGTGCCAGCAGCGTACTCTTTCACAATGAGCAGTTCTTC. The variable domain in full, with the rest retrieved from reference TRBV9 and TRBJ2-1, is DSGVTQTPKHLITATGQRVTLRCSPRSGDLSVYWYQQSLDQGLQFLIQYYNGEERAKGNILERFSAQQFPDLHSELNLSSLELGDSALYFCASSVLFHNEQFFGPGTRLTVL.

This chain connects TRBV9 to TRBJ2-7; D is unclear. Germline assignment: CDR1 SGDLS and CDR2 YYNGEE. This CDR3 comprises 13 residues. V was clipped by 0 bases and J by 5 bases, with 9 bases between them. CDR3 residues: CASSVADSHEQYF. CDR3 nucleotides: TGTGCCAGCAGCGTAGCAGATTCCCACGAGCAGTACTTC.

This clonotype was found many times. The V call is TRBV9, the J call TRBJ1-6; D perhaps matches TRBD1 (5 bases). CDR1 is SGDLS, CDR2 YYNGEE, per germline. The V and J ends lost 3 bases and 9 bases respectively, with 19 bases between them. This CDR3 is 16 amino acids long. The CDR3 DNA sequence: TGTGCCAGCAGCGCAAAAGGGACCGTAGGAATTTCACCCCTCCACTTT. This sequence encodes CASSAKGTVGISPLHF. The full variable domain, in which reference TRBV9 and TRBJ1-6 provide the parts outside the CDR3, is DSGVTQTPKHLITATGQRVTLRCSPRSGDLSVYWYQQSLDQGLQFLIQYYNGEERAKGNILERFSAQQFPDLHSELNLSSLELGDSALYFCASSAKGTVGISPLHFGNGTRLTVT.

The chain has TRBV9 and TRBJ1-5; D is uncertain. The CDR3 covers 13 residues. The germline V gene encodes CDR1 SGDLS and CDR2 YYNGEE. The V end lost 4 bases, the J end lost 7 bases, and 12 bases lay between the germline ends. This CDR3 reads CASSIEPGQPQHF. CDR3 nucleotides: TGTGCCAGCAGCATTGAACCGGGGCAGCCCCAGCATTTT. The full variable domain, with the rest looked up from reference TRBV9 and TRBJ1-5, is DSGVTQTPKHLITATGQRVTLRCSPRSGDLSVYWYQQSLDQGLQFLIQYYNGEERAKGNILERFSAQQFPDLHSELNLSSLELGDSALYFCASSIEPGQPQHFGDGTRLSIL.

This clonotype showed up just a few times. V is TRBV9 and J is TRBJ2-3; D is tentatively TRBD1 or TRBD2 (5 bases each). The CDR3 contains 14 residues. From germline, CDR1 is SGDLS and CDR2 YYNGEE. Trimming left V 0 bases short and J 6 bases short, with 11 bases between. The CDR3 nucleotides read TGTGCCAGCAGCGTAGGGGGCGGGCGGGATACGCAGTATTTT. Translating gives CASSVGGGRDTQYF.

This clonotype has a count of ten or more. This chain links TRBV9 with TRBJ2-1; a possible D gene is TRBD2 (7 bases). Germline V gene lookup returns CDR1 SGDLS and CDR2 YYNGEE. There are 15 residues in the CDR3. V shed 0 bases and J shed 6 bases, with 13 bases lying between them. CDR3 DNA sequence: TGTGCCAGCAGCGTAGTGTGGGGGGGCTTCAATGAGCAGTTCTTC. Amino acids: CASSVVWGGFNEQFF.

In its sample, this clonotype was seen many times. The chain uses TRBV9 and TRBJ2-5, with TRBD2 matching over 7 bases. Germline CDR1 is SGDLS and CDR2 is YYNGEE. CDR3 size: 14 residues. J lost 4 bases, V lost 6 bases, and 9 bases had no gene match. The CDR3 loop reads CASNSQGGRETQYF. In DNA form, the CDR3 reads TGTGCCAGCAACTCCCAGGGAGGGCGAGAGACCCAGTACTTC.

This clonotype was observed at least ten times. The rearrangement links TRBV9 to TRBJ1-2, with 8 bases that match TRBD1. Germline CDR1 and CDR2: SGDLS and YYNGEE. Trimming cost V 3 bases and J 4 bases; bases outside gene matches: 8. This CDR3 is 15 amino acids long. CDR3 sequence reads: CASSGSIGTGYGYTF. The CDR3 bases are TGTGCCAGCAGCGGATCTATTGGGACAGGCTATGGCTACACCTTC.

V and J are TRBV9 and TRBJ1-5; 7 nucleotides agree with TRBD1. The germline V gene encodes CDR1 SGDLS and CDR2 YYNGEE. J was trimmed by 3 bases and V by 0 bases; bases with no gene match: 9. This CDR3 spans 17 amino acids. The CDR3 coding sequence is TGTGCCAGCAGCGTAGGAGCAGGGGGATGGCCCAATCAGCCCCAGCATTTT. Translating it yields CASSVGAGGWPNQPQHF.

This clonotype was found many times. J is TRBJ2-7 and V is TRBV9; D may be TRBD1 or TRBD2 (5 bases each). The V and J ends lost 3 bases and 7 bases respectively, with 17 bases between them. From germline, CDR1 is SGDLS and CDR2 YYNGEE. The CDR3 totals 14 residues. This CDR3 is CASSGPGLPEEQYF. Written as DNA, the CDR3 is TGTGCCAGCAGCGGGCCGGGGCTCCCTGAGGAGCAGTACTTC. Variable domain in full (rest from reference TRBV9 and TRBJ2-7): DSGVTQTPKHLITATGQRVTLRCSPRSGDLSVYWYQQSLDQGLQFLIQYYNGEERAKGNILERFSAQQFPDLHSELNLSSLELGDSALYFCASSGPGLPEEQYFGPGTRLTVT.

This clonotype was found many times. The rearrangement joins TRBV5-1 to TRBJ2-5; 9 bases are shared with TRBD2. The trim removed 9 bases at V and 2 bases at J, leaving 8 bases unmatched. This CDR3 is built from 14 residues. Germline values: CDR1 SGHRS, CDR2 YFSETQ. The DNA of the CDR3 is TGCGCCATCTTAGCGGGGGTAACGCAAGAGACCCAGTACTTC. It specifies CAILAGVTQETQYF.

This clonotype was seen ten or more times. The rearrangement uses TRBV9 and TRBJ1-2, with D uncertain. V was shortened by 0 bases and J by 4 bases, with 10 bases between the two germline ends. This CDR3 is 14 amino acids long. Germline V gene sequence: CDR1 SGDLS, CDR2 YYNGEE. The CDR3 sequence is CASSVGHRLYGYTF. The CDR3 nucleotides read TGTGCCAGCAGCGTAGGCCACAGACTCTATGGCTACACCTTC.

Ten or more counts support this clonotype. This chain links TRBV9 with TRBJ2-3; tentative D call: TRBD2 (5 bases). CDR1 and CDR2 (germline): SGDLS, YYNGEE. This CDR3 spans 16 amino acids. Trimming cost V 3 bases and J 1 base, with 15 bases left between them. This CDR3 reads CASSATGFLGTDTQYF. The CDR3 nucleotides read TGTGCCAGCAGCGCCACGGGATTCCTGGGCACAGATACGCAGTATTTT.

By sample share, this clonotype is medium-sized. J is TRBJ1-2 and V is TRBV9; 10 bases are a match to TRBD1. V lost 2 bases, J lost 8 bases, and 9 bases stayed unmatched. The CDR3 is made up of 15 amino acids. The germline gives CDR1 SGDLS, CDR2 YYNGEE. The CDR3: CASSVSGTGDWGYTF. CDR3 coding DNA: TGTGCCAGCAGCGTCTCCGGGACAGGGGATTGGGGCTACACCTTC.

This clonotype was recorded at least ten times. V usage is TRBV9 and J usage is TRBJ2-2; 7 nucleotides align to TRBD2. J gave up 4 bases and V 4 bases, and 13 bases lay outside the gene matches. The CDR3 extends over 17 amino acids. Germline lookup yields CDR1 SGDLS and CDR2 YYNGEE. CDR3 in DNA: TGTGCCAGCAGCCCTCAGGGAGGGGCGCGGGGCACCGGGGAGCTGTTTTTT. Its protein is CASSPQGGARGTGELFF.

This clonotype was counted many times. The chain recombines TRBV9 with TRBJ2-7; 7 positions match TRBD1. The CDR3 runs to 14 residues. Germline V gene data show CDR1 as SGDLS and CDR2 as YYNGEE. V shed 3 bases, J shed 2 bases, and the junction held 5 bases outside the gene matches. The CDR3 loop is CASSERQGPYEQYF. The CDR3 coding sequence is TGTGCCAGCAGCGAGCGACAGGGACCCTACGAGCAGTACTTC.

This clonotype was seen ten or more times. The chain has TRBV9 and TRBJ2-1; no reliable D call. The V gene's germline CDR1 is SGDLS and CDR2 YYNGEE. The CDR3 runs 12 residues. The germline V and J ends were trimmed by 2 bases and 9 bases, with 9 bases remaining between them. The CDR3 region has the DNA TGTGCCAGCAGCGTCGGATACGGTGAGCAGTTCTTC. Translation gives CASSVGYGEQFF. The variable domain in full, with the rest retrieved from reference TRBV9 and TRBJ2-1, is DSGVTQTPKHLITATGQRVTLRCSPRSGDLSVYWYQQSLDQGLQFLIQYYNGEERAKGNILERFSAQQFPDLHSELNLSSLELGDSALYFCASSVGYGEQFFGPGTRLTVL.

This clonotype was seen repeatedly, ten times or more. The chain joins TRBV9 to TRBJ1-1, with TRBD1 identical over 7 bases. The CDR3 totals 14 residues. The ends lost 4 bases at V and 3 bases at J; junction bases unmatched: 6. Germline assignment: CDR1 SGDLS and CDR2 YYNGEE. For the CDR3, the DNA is TGTGCCAGCAGCTCCATCGACAGGGACACTGAAGCTTTCTTT. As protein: CASSSIDRDTEAFF.

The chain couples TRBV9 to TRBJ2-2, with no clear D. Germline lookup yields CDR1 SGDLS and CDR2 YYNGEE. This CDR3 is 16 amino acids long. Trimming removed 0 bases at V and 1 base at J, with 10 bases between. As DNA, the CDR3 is TGTGCCAGCAGCGTAGCCCTGCTCGGGAACACCGGGGAGCTGTTTTTT. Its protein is CASSVALLGNTGELFF.